This T cell receptor beta chain comes out of a study of blood T cell repertoires in COVID-19. Across the whole study: Specimens from acute and convalescent COVID-19 originated in the United States, Italy and Spain. Sources were T cells, B-cell-depleted T cells, or PBMCs; the material itself was cDNA or gDNA.

Per the study methods: Estimates of nucleated cell counts were drawn from the amplification of reference gene primers. The assay was immunoSEQ multiplex PCR, and TCRdb's table has in-frame clones only and misses some. V and J calls and clone size come straight from that table; D and trimming were deduced from the DNA. The sample lists some 140,000 clones; roughly 78% were seen once. Trimming pared 0 bases from V and 5 bases from J, leaving 11 bases between. The CDR3 covers 16 residues. Germline loops: CDR1 SGHNT, CDR2 YENEEA. V usage is TRBV11-3 and J usage is TRBJ1-6; tentatively, D is TRBD1 (6 bases). Sequenced sample: peripheral blood. The sequence was collected from a man aged 80 or over with acute or convalescent COVID-19. CDR3 nucleotides: TGTGCCAGCAGCTTAGACCAGGGGCCCCATAATTCACCCCTCCACTTT. This codes for CASSLDQGPHNSPLHF.